This T cell receptor (beta chain) was identified during a study of response to subunit inactivated influenza vaccine. Unmatched junction bases numbered 12, after V lost 6 bases and J lost 1 base. Germline values: CDR1 SGHAT, CDR2 FQDESV (reference sequence). The CDR3 length is 19 residues. General study findings and limits: That few new T cells are recruited by each seasonal influenza vaccination was the authors' suggestion.

One entry per CDR3 protein, called by TCRdb with MiXCR from the RT-PCR reads. The table lists hundreds of thousands of distinct CDR3 sequences, 12% to 15% of them singletons. As regards this clonotype: Its antigen is currently unknown.

This clonotype was sampled from a man over 45 who received an inactivated influenza vaccine. Sequencing was performed on PBMCs from blood, taken around 15 days before vaccination. This chain joins TRBV11-1 and TRBJ2-1, with TRBD2 identical over 13 bases. Here the CDR3 DNA reads TGTGCCAGCAGACCACTAACTAGCGGGAGGGCCGGATCCTACAATGAGCAGTTCTTC. Translating it yields CASRPLTSGRAGSYNEQFF.